This T cell receptor (beta chain) was observed in a study of blood T cells in healthy people across ages. Combining a sample-barcoded 5' primer with a J-beta primer mix, a second PCR ran for about 7 to 11 cycles. In TCRdb, the 5' RACE reads were re-called with MiXCR into one record per CDR3 protein. Of just under 900,000 distinct CDR3 sequences in the sample, about 30% were seen once. The table lists this clonotype with many counts. This clonotype originated in a woman of 80 years or more in good health. Sequencing used blood.

CDR3 region: CACTSGGANYGYTF. The CDR3 DNA reads TGTGCCTGCACATCAGGGGGCGCGAACTATGGCTACACCTTC. The chain uses TRBV30 and TRBJ1-2; TRBD1 matches at 8 bases. The V gene end was trimmed by 6 bases and the J gene end by 2 bases; junction bases not matched to a gene: 8. The germline V gene encodes CDR1 GTSNPN and CDR2 SVGIG (reference sequence). CDR3 length: 14 amino acids. Full variable domain (rest looked up from reference TRBV30 and TRBJ1-2): SQTIHQWPATLVQPVGSPLSLECTVEGTSNPNLYWYRQAAGRGLQLLFYSVGIGQISSEVPQNLSASRPQDRQFILSSKKLLLSDSGFYLCACTSGGANYGYTFGSGTRLTVV.